These 17 T cell receptor beta chains were all obtained from the same sample, sequenced in a study of early T cells in non-severe SARS-CoV-2 infection. One entry per CDR3 protein, called by TCRdb with MiXCR from the 5' RACE reads. The sample gives about 70,000 distinct CDR3 sequences, more than 10% of which show up once; about a sixth is in the top ten. This specimen consisted of whole blood, obtained at baseline. The receptors shown here come from an adult who was a healthcare worker with PCR-confirmed SARS-CoV-2 infection or an uninfected control (not recorded which). The donor label of this sample is uncertain.

This clonotype was recorded a few times. Here the CDR3 reads CASSRRDRVICQYF. CDR3 bases: TGTGCCAGTAGTCGCCGGGACAGGGTCATTTGCCAGTACTTC. The rearrangement joins TRBV19 to TRBJ2-7, with 9 bases matching TRBD1. V dropped 5 bases and J dropped 10; count of bases not matched to a gene: 12. The CDR3 runs 14 residues. The V gene's germline CDR1 is LNHDA and CDR2 SQIVND (reference sequence). The full variable domain, in which reference TRBV19 and TRBJ2-7 provide the parts outside the CDR3, is DGGITQSPKYLFRKEGQNVTLSCEQNLNHDAMYWYRQDPGQGLRLIYYSQIVNDFQKGDIAEGYSVSREKKESFPLTVTSAQKNPTAFYLCASSRRDRVICQYFGPGTRLTVT.

This clonotype was seen only a few times. The chain links TRBV4-2 to TRBJ2-7, with 8 bases matching TRBD2. In germline, CDR1 is LGHNA, CDR2 YNFKEQ. The CDR3 length is 17 residues. J lost 3 bases, V lost 2 bases, and 12 bases had no gene match. The chain's CDR3 is CASSQPRGGGSDYEQYF. In DNA, the CDR3 is TGTGCCAGCAGCCAACCCCGAGGCGGGGGGTCGGACTACGAGCAGTACTTC.

This chain uses TRBV29-1 with TRBJ1-2, with 8 bases fitting TRBD1. Germline V gene data show CDR1 as SQVTM and CDR2 as ANQGSEA. The CDR3 loop spans 12 amino acids. J gave up 2 bases and V 7 bases, and 3 bases lay outside the gene matches. CDR3 protein: CSAGQGNYGYTF. CDR3 sequence (DNA): TGCAGCGCCGGACAGGGAAACTATGGCTACACCTTC.

V gene TRBV6-2 or TRBV6-3 combines with J gene TRBJ2-5, with D maybe TRBD1 (5 bases). The V gene lost 5 bases and the J gene lost 5 bases, with 9 bases spanning the gap. CDR3 length: 12 residues. CDR1 is MNHEY, CDR2 SVGEGT, per germline. CDR3 sequence reads: CASSLSGETQYF. CDR3 nucleotides: TGTGCCAGCAGTCTCTCAGGGGAGACCCAGTACTTC.

The chain links TRBV20-1 to TRBJ1-1; no firm D call. Trimming removed 3 bases from V and 4 bases from J, with 9 bases in between. The CDR3 contains 12 residues. Per the germline V gene, CDR1 is DFQATT and CDR2 is SNEGSKA (reference sequence). In DNA, the CDR3 is TGCAGTGCTAGGGGGTATCCCACTGAAGCTTTCTTT. This translates into CSARGYPTEAFF.

This clonotype appeared many times. V usage is TRBV10-3 and J usage is TRBJ2-1; 11 bases are shared with TRBD2. J lost 4 bases, V lost 10 bases, and 3 bases had no gene match. The CDR3 has 13 amino acids. Germline values: CDR1 ENHRY, CDR2 SYGVKD. The CDR3 DNA sequence: TGTGCCAGTAGCGGGGGGGATTACAATGAGCAGTTCTTC. As protein: CASSGGDYNEQFF.

This clonotype was found many times. The rearrangement joins TRBV7-6 to TRBJ2-7; no firm D call. The germline V and J ends were trimmed by 5 bases and 7 bases, with 9 bases remaining between them. The CDR3 is made up of 11 amino acids. Germline V gene data show CDR1 as SGHVS and CDR2 as FNYEAQ. Written as DNA, the CDR3 is TGTGCCAGCAGCGCCACCTCGGAGCAGTACTTC. Translating it yields CASSATSEQYF.

The V and J genes are TRBV5-1 and TRBJ2-3; unclear D gene. V was pared by 0 bases and J by 5 bases, with 22 bases between. Germline V gene lookup returns CDR1 SGHRS and CDR2 YFSETQ. The CDR3 spans 18 residues. CDR3 sequence reads: CASSLAERGASRGDTQYF. The CDR3 nucleotides read TGCGCCAGCAGCTTGGCCGAGAGAGGTGCCTCCCGTGGAGATACGCAGTATTTT.

This clonotype turned up a few times. The rearrangement uses TRBV20-1 and TRBJ2-3, with 9 bases aligning to TRBD2. CDR3 length: 15 amino acids. Germline lookup yields CDR1 DFQATT and CDR2 SNEGSKA (reference sequence). Unmatched junction bases numbered 11, after V lost 6 bases and J lost 4 bases. Here the CDR3 reads CSAQTGGGAADTQYF. CDR3 DNA: TGCAGTGCCCAAACCGGCGGGGGGGCGGCAGATACGCAGTATTTT.

The chain carries TRBV5-1 and TRBJ1-2; D remains ambiguous. Germline V gives CDR1 SGHRS, CDR2 YFSETQ. V shed 0 bases and J shed 2 bases, with 8 bases lying between them. The CDR3 extends over 14 amino acids. The DNA of the CDR3 is TGCGCCAGCAGCTTGGCCGAGGGAAACTATGGCTACACCTTC. Residues: CASSLAEGNYGYTF.

This clonotype occurred a few times. This chain uses TRBV10-3 with TRBJ2-1; TRBD1 matches at 7 bases. CDR3 length: 15 residues. Germline-derived CDR1 and CDR2 are ENHRY and SYGVKD. The V gene end was trimmed by 3 bases and the J gene end by 3 bases; junction bases not matched to a gene: 5. This CDR3 reads CAISDNRGIYNEQFF. CDR3 nucleotide sequence: TGTGCCATCAGTGACAACAGGGGAATCTACAATGAGCAGTTCTTC.

This clonotype was seen many times. The chain links TRBV7-3 to TRBJ2-3; TRBD1 might be the D (6 bases). Germline V CDR1 and CDR2: SGHTA, FQGTGA. There are 17 residues in the CDR3. V lost 2 bases and J lost 1, with 16 bases in between. The CDR3 sequence is CASSLALWGRGTDTQYF. In DNA, the CDR3 is TGTGCCAGCAGCTTAGCCCTCTGGGGGCGCGGCACAGATACGCAGTATTTT.

The table lists this clonotype with a few counts. Mismatch with germline at one junction end may stem from a read error. The chain uses TRBV7-2 and TRBJ2-5, with a possible D match to TRBD2 (6 bases). The CDR3 covers 15 residues. Germline V gene lookup returns CDR1 SGHTA and CDR2 FQGNSA. CDR3 sequence reads: CASSLDGAGKETQYF. The CDR3, as DNA: TGTGCCAGCAGTTTAGATGGGGCGGGAAAAGAGACCCAGTACTTC.

This clonotype was seen at least ten times. The chain recombines TRBV18 with TRBJ1-1; the match to TRBD1 covers 8 bases. Germline loops: CDR1 KGHSH, CDR2 LQKENI. The CDR3 spans 14 residues. The V segment lost 1 base and the J segment 4 bases; nucleotides outside the gene matches: 2. In DNA, the CDR3 is TGTGCCAGCTCACCACACAGGGGGGGCACTGAAGCTTTCTTT. Protein: CASSPHRGGTEAFF.

The table lists this clonotype with many counts. The rearrangement joins TRBV7-2 to TRBJ1-2, with a tentative D call TRBD1 (5 bases). The CDR3 totals 16 residues. Between the trimmed V and J ends, which lost 1 base and 7 bases, there was a span of 19 bases. Germline V gene lookup returns CDR1 SGHTA and CDR2 FQGNSA. The DNA of the CDR3 is TGTGCCAGCAGCTTAGAGTGGTCGGGCGGGGCCACTGGCTACACCTTC. It specifies CASSLEWSGGATGYTF.

The chain carries TRBV9 and TRBJ2-1; D is undetermined. This CDR3 region has 14 residues. Germline V CDR1 and CDR2: SGDLS, YYNGEE. V was cut by 7 bases and J by 1 base, with 12 bases left in between. The CDR3 DNA is TGTGCCAGCGGATTAGAGAGGTCCTACAATGAGCAGTTCTTC. This sequence encodes CASGLERSYNEQFF.

This clonotype was seen a handful of times. The chain combines TRBV20-1 with TRBJ2-3; possible D gene TRBD2, 5 bases. This CDR3 contains 17 residues. V lost 3 bases to trimming and J lost 0 bases, with 19 bases between them. From germline, CDR1 is DFQATT and CDR2 SNEGSKA (reference sequence). This CDR3 is CSARWAGVLLSTDTQYF. CDR3 nucleotide sequence: TGCAGTGCTAGGTGGGCGGGCGTCCTTTTAAGCACAGATACGCAGTATTTT.